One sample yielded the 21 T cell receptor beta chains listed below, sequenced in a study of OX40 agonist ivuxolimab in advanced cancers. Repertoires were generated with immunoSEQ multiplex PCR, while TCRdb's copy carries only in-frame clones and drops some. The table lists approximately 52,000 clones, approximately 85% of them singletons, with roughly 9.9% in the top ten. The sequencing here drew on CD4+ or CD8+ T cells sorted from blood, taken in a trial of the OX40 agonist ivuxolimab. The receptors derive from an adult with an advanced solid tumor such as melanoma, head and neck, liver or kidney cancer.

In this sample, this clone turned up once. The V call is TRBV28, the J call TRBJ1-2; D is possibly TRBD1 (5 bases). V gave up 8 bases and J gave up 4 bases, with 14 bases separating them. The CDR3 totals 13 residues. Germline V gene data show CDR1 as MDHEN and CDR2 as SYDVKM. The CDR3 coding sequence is TGTGCCAGCCTATCTGGGGCAATCTATGGCTACACCTTC. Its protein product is CASLSGAIYGYTF.

The CDR3 reads CSVGDRGYEQYF. The DNA of the CDR3 is TGCAGCGTTGGGGACAGGGGGTACGAGCAGTACTTC. The genes are TRBV29-1 and TRBJ2-7; 11 positions agree with TRBD1. The CDR3 runs 12 residues. Germline-derived CDR1 and CDR2 are SQVTM and ANQGSEA. The trim removed 4 bases at V and 4 bases at J, leaving 0 bases unmatched.

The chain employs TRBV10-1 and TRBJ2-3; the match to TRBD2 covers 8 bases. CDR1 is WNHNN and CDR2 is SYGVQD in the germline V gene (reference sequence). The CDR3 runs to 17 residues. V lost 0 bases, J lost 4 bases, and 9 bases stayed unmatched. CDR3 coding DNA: TGCGCCAGCAGTGAGTCGAGCGGGAGAATCGGAGCAGATACGCAGTATTTT. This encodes CASSESSGRIGADTQYF.

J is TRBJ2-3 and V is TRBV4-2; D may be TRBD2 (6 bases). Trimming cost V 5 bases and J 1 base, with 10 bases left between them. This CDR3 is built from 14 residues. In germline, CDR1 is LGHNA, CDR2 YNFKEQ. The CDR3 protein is CASSLASGTDTQYF. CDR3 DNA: TGTGCCAGCAGCTTGGCTAGCGGCACAGATACGCAGTATTTT.

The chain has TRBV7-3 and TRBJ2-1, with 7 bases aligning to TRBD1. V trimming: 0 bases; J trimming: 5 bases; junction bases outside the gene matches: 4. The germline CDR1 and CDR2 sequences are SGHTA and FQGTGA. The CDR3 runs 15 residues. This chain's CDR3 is CASSLTIQGNNEQFF. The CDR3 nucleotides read TGTGCCAGCAGCTTAACCATACAGGGGAACAATGAGCAGTTCTTC.

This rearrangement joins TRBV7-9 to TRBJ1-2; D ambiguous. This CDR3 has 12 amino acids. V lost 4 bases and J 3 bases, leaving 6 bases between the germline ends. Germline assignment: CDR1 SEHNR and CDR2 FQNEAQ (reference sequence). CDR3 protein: CASSSEDYGYTF. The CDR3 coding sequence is TGTGCCAGCAGCTCCGAAGACTATGGCTACACCTTC.

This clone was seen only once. Here the CDR3 DNA reads TGTGCCAGCAGCCCTTTGGCTAGCGGGACCTACGAGCAGTACTTC. Its translation: CASSPLASGTYEQYF. The chain is built from TRBV4-2 and TRBJ2-7; TRBD2 aligns across 9 bases. The V and J ends lost 4 bases and 2 bases, in that order; junction bases with no gene match: 6. This CDR3 has 15 residues. Germline loops: CDR1 LGHNA, CDR2 YNFKEQ.

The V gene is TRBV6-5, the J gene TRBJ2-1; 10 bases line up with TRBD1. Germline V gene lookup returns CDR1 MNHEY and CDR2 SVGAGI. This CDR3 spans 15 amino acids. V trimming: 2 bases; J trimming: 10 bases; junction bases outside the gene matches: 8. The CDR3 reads CASSYPGQGTHEQFF. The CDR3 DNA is TGTGCCAGCAGTTACCCGGGACAGGGGACGCACGAGCAGTTCTTC.

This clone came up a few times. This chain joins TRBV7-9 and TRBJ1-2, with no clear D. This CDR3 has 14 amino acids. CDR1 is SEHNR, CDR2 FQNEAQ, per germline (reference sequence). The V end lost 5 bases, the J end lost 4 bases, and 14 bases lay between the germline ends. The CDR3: CASSLGGTSYGYTF. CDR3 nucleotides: TGTGCCAGCAGCCTGGGAGGAACGAGCTATGGCTACACCTTC.

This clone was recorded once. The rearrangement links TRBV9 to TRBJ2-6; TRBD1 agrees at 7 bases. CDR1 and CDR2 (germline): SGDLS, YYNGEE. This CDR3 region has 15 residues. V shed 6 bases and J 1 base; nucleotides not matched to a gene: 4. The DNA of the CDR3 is TGTGCCAGCACCTCAGGGGGATCTGGGGCCAACGTCCTGACTTTC. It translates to CASTSGGSGANVLTF.

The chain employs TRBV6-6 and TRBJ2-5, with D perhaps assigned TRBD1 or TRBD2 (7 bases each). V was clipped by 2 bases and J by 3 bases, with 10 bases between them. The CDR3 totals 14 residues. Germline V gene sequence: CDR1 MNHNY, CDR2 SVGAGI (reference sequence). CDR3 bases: TGTGCCAGCAGTTACGCAGGGGGGGAAGAGACCCAGTACTTC. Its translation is CASSYAGGEETQYF.

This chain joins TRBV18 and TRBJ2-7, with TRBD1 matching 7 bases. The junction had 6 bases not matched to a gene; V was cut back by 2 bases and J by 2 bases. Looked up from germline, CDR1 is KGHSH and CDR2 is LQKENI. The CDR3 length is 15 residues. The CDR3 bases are TGTGCCAGCTCACCAAATCCGACAGGGCCCTACGAGCAGTACTTC. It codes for CASSPNPTGPYEQYF.

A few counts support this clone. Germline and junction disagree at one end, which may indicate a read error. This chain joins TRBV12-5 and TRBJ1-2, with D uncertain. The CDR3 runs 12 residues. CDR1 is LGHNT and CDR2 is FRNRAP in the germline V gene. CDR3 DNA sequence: TGTGTTAGTAGCTACTCTAACTATGGCTACACCTTC. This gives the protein CVSSYSNYGYTF.

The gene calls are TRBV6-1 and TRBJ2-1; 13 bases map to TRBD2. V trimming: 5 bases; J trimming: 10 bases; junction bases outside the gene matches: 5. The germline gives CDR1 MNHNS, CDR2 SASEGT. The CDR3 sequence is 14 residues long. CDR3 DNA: TGTGCCAGCAGTCGGACTAGCGGGAGCTTGGAGCAGTTCTTC. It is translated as CASSRTSGSLEQFF.

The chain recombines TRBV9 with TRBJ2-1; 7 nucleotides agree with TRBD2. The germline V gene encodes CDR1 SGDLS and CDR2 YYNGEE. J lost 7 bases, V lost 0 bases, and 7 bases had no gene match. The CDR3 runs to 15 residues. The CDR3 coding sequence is TGTGCCAGCAGCGTAGGAAGCGGGATAGGGAATGAGCAGTTCTTC. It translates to CASSVGSGIGNEQFF.

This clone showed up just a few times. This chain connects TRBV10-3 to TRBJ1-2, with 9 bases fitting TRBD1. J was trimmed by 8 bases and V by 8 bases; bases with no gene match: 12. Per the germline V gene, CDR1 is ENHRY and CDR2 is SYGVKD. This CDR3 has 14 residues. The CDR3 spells CAIADRGTGRGYTF. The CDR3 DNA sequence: TGTGCCATCGCCGACCGAGGGACAGGGCGAGGCTACACCTTC.

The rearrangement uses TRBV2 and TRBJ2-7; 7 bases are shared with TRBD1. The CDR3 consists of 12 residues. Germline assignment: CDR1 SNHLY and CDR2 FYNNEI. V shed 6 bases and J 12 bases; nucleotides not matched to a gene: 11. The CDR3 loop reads CASSIDREFVYF. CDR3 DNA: TGTGCCAGCAGCATCGACAGGGAGTTTGTGTACTTC.

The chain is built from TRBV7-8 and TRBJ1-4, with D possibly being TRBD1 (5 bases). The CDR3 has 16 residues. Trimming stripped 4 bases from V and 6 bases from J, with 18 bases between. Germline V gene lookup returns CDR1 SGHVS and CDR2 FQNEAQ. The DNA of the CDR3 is TGTGCCAGCAGCTCCGGGGGGGGACGGGGTGATGAAAAACTGTTTTTT. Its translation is CASSSGGGRGDEKLFF.

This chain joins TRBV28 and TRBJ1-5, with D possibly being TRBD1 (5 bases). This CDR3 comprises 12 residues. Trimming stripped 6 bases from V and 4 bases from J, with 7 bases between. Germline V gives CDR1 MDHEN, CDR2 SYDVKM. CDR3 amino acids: CASRAGNQPQHF. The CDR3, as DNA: TGTGCCAGCAGGGCAGGGAATCAGCCCCAGCATTTT.

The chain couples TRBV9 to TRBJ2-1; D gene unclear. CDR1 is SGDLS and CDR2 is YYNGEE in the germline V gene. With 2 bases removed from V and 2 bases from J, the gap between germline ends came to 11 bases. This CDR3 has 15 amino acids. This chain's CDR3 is CASSVSHAPYNEQFF. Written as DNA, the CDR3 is TGTGCCAGCAGCGTCTCCCACGCTCCCTACAATGAGCAGTTCTTC.

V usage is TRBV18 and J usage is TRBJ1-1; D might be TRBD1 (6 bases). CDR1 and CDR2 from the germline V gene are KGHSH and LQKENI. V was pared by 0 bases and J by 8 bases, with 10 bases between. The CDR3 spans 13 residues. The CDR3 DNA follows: TGTGCCAGCTCACCACCGGGGAGGGGGGAAGCTTTCTTT. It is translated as CASSPPGRGEAFF.